A selection of T cell receptor beta chains follows, all from one sample in a study of CD8 T cells in ankylosing spondylitis. TCRdb itself ran the 5' RACE reads through MiXCR, one entry per CDR3 protein. This table holds under 200,000 distinct CDR3 sequences, approximately 9.9% found once. Material for sequencing was blood, either unsorted or a sorted T cell fraction (not recorded which). The receptors come from a female donor with ankylosing spondylitis or in good health (not recorded which). CDR3s include the opening cysteine and the closing phenylalanine or tryptophan. D genes are given only for firm matches. Clone size is not always given. Where it is, it says once, few, many or a class for expanded clones.

>-|TRBJ1-1|TRBV12-3/TRBV12-4|-
TGTGCCAGCAGTTTGGGGACCGGGGGGGTCGCTGAAGCTTTCTTT
CASSLGTGGVAEAFF
>-|TRBJ2-5|TRBV12-3/TRBV12-4|few
TGTGCCAGCACCTTACGGCAAGAGACCCAGTACTTC
CASTLRQETQYF
>-|TRBJ2-1|TRBV12-3/TRBV12-4|-
TGTGCCAGCAGTTTTGTGACGGGAGCCGGCAATGAGCAGTTCTTC
CASSFVTGAGNEQFF
>-|TRBJ2-3|TRBV7-9|few
TGTGCCAGCAGCTTAGTAACGCGGGGCACAGATACGCAGTATTTT
CASSLVTRGTDTQYF
>TRBD2|TRBJ2-1|TRBV5-4|few
TGTGCCAGCAGCTTGGAAATAGGACTAGCGGGAGATAATGAGCAGTTCTTC
CASSLEIGLAGDNEQFF
>-|TRBJ1-1|TRBV5-1|-
TGCGCCAGCAGCTTGGGGTCAGGGAGATACACTGAAGCTTTCTTT
CASSLGSGRYTEAFF
>TRBD1|TRBJ2-7|TRBV15|once
TGTGCCATCCGACAGGGGGAAAGCTACGGGCAGTACTTC
CAIRQGESYGQYF
>-|TRBJ2-5|TRBV5-1|few
TGCGCCAGCGAGCTGGGGAGCCCCCGGGAGGAGACCCAGTACTTC
CASELGSPREETQYF
>-|TRBJ1-5|TRBV4-1|-
TGCGCCAGCAGCCAAGAGAGCAACAGCAATCAGCCCCAGCATTTT
CASSQESNSNQPQHF
>TRBD1|TRBJ2-7|TRBV10-2|-
TGCGCCAGCAGTACCGGGACAGGGGGTTACGAGCAGTACTTC
CASSTGTGGYEQYF
>-|TRBJ2-7|TRBV7-9|-
TGTGCCAGCAGCTTAGCGAGGACCTACGAGCAGTACTTC
CASSLARTYEQYF
>-|TRBJ2-7|TRBV18|-
TGTGCCAGCTCCCCCCCAGGGGCGGACGAGCAGTACTTC
CASSPPGADEQYF
>-|TRBJ1-1|TRBV7-2|-
TGTGCCAGCAGCTTAGGTGACAGGAGGAACACTGAAGCTTTCTTT
CASSLGDRRNTEAFF
>TRBD2|TRBJ2-2|TRBV7-6|many
TGTGCCAGCAGCTTATCGGGGGGTCGAACCGGGGAGCTGTTTTTT
CASSLSGGRTGELFF